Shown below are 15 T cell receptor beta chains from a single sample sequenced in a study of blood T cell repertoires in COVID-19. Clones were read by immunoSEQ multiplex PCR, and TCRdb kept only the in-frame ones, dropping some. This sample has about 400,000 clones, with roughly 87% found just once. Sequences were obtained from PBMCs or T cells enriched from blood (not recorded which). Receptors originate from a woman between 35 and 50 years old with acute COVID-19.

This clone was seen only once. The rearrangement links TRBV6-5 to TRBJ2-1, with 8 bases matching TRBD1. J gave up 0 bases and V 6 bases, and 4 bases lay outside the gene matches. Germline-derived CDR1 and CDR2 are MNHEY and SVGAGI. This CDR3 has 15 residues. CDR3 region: CASRIGQGSYNEQFF. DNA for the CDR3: TGTGCCAGCAGGATCGGACAGGGCTCCTACAATGAGCAGTTCTTC.

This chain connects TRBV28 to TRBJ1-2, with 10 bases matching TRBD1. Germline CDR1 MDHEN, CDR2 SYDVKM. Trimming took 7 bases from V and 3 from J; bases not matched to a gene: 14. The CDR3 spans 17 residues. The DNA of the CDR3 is TGTGCCAGCACCACATTGGGGGGGACAGGGGAAGACTATGGCTACACCTTC. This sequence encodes CASTTLGGTGEDYGYTF.

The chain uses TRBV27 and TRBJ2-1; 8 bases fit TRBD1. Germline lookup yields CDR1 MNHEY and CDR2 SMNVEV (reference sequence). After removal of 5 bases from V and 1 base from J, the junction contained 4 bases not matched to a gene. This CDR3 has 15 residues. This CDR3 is CASSKTGESYNEQFF. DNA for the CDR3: TGTGCCAGCAGTAAGACAGGGGAGTCCTACAATGAGCAGTTCTTC.

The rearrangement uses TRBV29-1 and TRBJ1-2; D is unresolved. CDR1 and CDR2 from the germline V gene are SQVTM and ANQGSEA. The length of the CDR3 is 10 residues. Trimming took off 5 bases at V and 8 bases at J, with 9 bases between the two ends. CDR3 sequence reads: CSVRTRGYTF. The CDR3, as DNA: TGCAGCGTTCGTACCCGGGGCTACACCTTC.

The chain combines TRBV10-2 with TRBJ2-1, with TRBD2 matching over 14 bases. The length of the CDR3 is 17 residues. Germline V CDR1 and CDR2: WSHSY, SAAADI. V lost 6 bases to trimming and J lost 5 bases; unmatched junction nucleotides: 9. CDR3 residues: CASSRTSGGPRNNEQFF. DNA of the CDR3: TGCGCCAGCAGCCGGACTAGCGGGGGGCCGAGGAACAATGAGCAGTTCTTC.

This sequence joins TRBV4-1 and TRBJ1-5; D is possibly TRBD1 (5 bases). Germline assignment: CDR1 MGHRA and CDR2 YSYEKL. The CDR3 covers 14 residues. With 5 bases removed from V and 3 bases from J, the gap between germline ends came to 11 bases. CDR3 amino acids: CASSEGLYNQPQHF. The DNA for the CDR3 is TGCGCCAGCAGCGAGGGACTGTACAATCAGCCCCAGCATTTT.

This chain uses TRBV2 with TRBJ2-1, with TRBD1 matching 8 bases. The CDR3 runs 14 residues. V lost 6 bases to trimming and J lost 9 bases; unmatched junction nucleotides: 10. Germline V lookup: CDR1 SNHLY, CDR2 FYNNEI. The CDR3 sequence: CASRTGTGESEQFF. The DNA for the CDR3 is TGTGCCAGCAGGACCGGGACAGGAGAGAGTGAGCAGTTCTTC.

The CDR3 DNA reads TGTGCCAGCAGCTTGGACGGGAGCTCCCGAGCTTTCTTT. This translates into CASSLDGSSRAFF. This sequence joins TRBV7-9 and TRBJ1-1; no reliable D call. Germline loops: CDR1 SEHNR, CDR2 FQNEAQ (reference sequence). V was cut by 3 bases and J by 10 bases, with 15 bases left in between. The CDR3 totals 13 residues.

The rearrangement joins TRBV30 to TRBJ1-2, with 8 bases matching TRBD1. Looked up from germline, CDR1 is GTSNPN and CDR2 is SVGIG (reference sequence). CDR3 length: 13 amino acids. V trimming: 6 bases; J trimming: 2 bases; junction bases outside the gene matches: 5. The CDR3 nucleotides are TGTGCCTGCCAGGGGGCCGGAAACTATGGCTACACCTTC. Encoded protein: CACQGAGNYGYTF.

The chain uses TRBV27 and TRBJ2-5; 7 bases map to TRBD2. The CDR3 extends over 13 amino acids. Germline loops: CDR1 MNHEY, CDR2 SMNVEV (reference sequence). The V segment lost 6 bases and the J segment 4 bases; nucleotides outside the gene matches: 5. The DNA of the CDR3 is TGTGCCAGCAGGCTGCGGGGGAGAGAGACCCAGTACTTC. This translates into CASRLRGRETQYF.

The CDR3 region has the DNA TGTGCCAGCAGTGAGGCCACAAACAACTATGGCTACACCTTC. This codes for CASSEATNNYGYTF. The chain has TRBV2 and TRBJ1-2; D is unresolved. V lost 3 bases and J 2 bases, leaving 10 bases between the germline ends. This CDR3 has 14 amino acids. Germline CDR1 is SNHLY and CDR2 is FYNNEI. Complete variable domain (other parts from reference TRBV2 and TRBJ1-2): EPEVTQTPSHQVTQMGQEVILRCVPISNHLYFYWYRQILGQKVEFLVSFYNNEISEKSEIFDDQFSVERPDGSNFTLKIRSTKLEDSAMYFCASSEATNNYGYTFGSGTRLTVV.

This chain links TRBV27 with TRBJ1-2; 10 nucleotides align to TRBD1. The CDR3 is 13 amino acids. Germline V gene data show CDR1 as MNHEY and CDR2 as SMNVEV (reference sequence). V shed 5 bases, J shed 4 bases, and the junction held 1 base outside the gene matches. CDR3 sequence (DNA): TGTGCCAGCAGTAGGACAGGGGGCTATGGCTACACCTTC. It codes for CASSRTGGYGYTF.

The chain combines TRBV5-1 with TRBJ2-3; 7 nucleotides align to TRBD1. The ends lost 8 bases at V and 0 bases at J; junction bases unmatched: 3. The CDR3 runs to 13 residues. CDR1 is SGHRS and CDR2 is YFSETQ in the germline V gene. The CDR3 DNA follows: TGCGCCAGTGGGACAGCTAGCACAGATACGCAGTATTTT. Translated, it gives CASGTASTDTQYF.

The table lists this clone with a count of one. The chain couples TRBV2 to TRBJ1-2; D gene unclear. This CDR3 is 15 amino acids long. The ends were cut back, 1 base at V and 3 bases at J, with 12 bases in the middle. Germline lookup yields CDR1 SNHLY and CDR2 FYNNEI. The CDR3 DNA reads TGTGCCAGCAGTGAAGGAGGGCACACGTACTATGGCTACACCTTC. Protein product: CASSEGGHTYYGYTF. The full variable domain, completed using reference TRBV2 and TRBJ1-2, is EPEVTQTPSHQVTQMGQEVILRCVPISNHLYFYWYRQILGQKVEFLVSFYNNEISEKSEIFDDQFSVERPDGSNFTLKIRSTKLEDSAMYFCASSEGGHTYYGYTFGSGTRLTVV.

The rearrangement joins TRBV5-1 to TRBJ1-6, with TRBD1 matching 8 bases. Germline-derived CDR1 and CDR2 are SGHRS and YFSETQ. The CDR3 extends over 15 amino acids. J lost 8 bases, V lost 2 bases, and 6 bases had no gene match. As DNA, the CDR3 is TGCGCCAGCAGCTTACAGACAGGGGAGGATTCACCCCTCCACTTT. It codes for CASSLQTGEDSPLHF.